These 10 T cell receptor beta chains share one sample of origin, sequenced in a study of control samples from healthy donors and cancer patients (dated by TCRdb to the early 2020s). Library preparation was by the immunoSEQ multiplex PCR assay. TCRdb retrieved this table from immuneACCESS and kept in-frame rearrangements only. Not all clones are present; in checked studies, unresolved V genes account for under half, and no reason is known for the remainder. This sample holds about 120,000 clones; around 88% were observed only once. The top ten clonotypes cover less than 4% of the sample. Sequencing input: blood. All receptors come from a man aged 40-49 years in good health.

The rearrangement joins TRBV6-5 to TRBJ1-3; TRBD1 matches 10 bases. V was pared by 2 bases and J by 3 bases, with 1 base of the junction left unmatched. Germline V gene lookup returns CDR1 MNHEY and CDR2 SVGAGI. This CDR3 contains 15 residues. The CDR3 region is CASSYDRGHGNTIYF. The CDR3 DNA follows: TGTGCCAGCAGTTACGACAGGGGGCATGGAAACACCATATATTTT.

CDR3 bases: TGTGCCAGCAGCCTCGGACTCCCTAACTCCTACGAGCAGTACTTC. Its protein product is CASSLGLPNSYEQYF. The rearrangement uses TRBV3-1 (or the pseudogene TRBV3-2) and TRBJ2-7, with a weak D call TRBD2 (5 bases). The CDR3 loop spans 15 amino acids. The V end lost 4 bases, the J end lost 0 bases, and 13 bases lay between the germline ends. CDR1 and CDR2 from the germline V gene are LGHDT and YNNKEL (reference sequence).

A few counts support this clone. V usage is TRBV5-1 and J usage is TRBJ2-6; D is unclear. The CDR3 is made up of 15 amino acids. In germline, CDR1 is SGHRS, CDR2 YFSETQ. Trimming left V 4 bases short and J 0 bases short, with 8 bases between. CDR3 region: CASSAQYSGANVLTF. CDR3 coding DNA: TGCGCCAGCAGCGCCCAATACTCTGGGGCCAACGTCCTGACTTTC.

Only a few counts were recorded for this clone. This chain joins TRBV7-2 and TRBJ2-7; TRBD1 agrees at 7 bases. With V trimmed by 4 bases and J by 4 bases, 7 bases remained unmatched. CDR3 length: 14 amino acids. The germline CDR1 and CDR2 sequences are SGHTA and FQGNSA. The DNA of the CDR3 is TGTGCCAGCAGCTATAACAGGGGTGGATACGAGCAGTACTTC. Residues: CASSYNRGGYEQYF.

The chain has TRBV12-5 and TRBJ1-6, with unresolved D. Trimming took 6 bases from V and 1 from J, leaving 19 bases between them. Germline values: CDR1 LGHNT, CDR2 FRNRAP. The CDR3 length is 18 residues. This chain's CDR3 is CASGLFSTHWSYNSPLHF. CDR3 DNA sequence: TGTGCTAGTGGCTTATTTAGCACACACTGGTCCTATAATTCACCCCTCCACTTT.

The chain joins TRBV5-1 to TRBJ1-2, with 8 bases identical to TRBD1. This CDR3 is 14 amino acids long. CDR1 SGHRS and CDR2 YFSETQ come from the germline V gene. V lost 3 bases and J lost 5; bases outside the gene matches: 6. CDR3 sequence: CASSWEQGGYGYTF. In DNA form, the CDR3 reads TGCGCCAGCAGCTGGGAACAGGGGGGGTATGGCTACACCTTC.

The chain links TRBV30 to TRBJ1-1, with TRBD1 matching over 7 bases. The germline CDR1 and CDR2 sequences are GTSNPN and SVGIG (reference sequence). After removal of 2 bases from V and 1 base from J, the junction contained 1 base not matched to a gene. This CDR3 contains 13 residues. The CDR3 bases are TGTGCCTGGAGTTGGACAGGGAACACTGAAGCTTTCTTT. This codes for CAWSWTGNTEAFF.

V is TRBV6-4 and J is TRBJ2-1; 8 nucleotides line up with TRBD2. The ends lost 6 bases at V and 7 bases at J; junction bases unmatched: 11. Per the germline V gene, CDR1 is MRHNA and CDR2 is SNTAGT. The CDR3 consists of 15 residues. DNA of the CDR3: TGTGCCAGCAGCCCGGTTAGCGGGGAAAGTAATGAGCAGTTCTTC. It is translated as CASSPVSGESNEQFF.

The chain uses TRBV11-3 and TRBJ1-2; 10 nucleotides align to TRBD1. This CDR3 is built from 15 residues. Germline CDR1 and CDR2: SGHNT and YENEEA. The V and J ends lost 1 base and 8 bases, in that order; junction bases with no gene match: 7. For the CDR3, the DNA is TGTGCCAGCAGCTTAGCCGGGACAGGGGTATTAGGCTACACCTTC. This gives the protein CASSLAGTGVLGYTF.

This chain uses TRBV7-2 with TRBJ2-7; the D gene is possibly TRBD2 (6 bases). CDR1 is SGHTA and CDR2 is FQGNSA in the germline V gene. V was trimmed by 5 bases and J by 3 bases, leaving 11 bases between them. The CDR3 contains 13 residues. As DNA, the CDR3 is TGTGCCAGCAGCCCCGGGGGTGACTACGAGCAGTACTTC. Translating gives CASSPGGDYEQYF. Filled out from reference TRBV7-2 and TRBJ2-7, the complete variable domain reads GAGVSQSPSNKVTEKGKDVELRCDPISGHTALYWYRQSLGQGLEFLIYFQGNSAPDKSGLPSDRFSAERTGGSVSTLTIQRTQQEDSAVYLCASSPGGDYEQYFGPGTRLTVT.